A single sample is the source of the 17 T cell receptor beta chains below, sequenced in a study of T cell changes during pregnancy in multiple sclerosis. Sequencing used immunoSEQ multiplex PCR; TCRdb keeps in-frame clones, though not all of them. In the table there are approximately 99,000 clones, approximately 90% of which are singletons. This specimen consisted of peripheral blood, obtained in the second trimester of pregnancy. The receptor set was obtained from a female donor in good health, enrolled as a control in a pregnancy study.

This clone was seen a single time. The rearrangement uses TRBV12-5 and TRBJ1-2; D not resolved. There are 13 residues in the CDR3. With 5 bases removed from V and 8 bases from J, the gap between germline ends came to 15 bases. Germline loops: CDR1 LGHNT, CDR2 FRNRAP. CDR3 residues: CASGPSGEGGYTF. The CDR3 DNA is TGTGCTAGTGGTCCAAGTGGAGAGGGAGGCTACACCTTC.

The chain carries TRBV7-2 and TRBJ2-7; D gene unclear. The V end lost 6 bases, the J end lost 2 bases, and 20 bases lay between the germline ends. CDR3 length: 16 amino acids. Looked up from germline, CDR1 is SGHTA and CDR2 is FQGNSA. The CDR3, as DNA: TGTGCCAGCAGTCTCTTGGGCAGGCCGACCCCCTACGAGCAGTACTTC. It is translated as CASSLLGRPTPYEQYF.

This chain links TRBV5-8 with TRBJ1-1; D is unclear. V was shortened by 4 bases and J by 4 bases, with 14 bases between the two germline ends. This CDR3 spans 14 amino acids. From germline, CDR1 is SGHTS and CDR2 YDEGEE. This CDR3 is CASSVTPGATEAFF. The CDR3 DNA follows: TGTGCCAGCAGCGTGACACCAGGCGCCACTGAAGCTTTCTTT.

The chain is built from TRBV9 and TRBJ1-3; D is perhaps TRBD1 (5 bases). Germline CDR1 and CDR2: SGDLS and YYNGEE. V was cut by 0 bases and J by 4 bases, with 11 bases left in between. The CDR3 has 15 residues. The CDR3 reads CASSVAGEVGNTIYF. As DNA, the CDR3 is TGTGCCAGCAGCGTAGCGGGGGAGGTAGGAAACACCATATATTTT.

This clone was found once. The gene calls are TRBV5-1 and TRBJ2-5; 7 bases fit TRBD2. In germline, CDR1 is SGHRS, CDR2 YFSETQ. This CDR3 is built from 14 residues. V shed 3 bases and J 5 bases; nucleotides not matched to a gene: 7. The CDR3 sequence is CASSSLAFGETQYF. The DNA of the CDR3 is TGCGCCAGCAGCTCACTAGCGTTTGGGGAGACCCAGTACTTC.

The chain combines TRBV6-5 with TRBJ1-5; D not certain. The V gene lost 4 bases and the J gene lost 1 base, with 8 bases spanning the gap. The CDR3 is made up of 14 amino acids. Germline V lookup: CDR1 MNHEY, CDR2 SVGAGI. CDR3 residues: CASSWAVSNQPQHF. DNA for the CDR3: TGTGCCAGCAGTTGGGCCGTCAGCAATCAGCCCCAGCATTTT.

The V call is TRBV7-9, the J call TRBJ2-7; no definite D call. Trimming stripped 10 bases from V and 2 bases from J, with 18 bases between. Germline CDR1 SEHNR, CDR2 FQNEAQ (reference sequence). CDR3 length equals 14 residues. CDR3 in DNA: TGTGCCACCAAGGCTGGCGGCGGCGCCTACGAGCAGTACTTC. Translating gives CATKAGGGAYEQYF.

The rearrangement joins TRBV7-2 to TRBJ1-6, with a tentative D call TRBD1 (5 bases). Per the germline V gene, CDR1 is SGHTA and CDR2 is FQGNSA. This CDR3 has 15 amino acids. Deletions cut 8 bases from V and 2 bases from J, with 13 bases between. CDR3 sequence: CASGPRAPYNSPLHF. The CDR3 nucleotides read TGTGCCAGCGGCCCCAGGGCCCCCTATAATTCACCCCTCCACTTT.

CDR3 nucleotide sequence: TGTGCCAGCACTCTAACCACGGGGTCCGGCTACACCTTC. Its protein product is CASTLTTGSGYTF. The rearrangement uses TRBV7-2 and TRBJ1-2; D not resolved. The CDR3 runs 13 residues. Germline CDR1 SGHTA, CDR2 FQGNSA. With 7 bases removed from V and 8 bases from J, the gap between germline ends came to 17 bases.

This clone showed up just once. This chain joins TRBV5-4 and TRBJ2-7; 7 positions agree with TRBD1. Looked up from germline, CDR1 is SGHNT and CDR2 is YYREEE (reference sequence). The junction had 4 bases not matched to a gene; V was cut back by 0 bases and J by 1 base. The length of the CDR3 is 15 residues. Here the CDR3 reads CASSLDPQGSYEQYF. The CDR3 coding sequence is TGTGCCAGCAGCTTGGATCCACAGGGGTCCTACGAGCAGTACTTC.

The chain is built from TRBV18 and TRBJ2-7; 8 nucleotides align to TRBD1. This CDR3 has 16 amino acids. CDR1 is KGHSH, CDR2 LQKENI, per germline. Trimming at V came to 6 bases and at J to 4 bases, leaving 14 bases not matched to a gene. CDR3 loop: CASSRSGGRGRYEQYF. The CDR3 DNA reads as TGTGCCAGCTCCCGGTCAGGGGGCAGGGGACGTTACGAGCAGTACTTC.

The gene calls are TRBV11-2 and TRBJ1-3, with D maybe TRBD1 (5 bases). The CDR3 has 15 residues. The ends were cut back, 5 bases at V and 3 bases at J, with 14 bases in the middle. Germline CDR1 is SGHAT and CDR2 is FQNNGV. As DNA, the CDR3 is TGTGCCAGCAGCCCCCGGCAGGACATTGGAAACACCATATATTTT. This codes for CASSPRQDIGNTIYF.

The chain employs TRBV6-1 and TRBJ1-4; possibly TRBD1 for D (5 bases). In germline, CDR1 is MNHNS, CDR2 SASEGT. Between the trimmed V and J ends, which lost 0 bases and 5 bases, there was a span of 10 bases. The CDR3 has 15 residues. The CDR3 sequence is CASSEAMEGNEKLFF. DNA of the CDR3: TGTGCCAGCAGTGAAGCAATGGAGGGGAATGAAAAACTGTTTTTT.

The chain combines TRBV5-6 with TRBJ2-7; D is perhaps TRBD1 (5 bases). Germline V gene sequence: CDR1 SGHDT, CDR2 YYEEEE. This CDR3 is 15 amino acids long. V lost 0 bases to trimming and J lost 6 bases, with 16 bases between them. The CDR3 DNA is TGTGCCAGCAGCTTGGGGTCAGGGTGGAGTAGCGAGCAGTACTTC. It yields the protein CASSLGSGWSSEQYF.

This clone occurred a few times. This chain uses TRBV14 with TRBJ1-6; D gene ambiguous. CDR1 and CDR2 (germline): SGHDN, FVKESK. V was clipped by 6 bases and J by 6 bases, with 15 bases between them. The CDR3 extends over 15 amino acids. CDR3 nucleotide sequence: TGTGCCAGCAGGGGATTGGGAGGGCGTAATTCACCCCTCCACTTT. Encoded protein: CASRGLGGRNSPLHF.

The CDR3 loop is CASQGQGGVGGYTF. The DNA of the CDR3 is TGTGCCAGCCAAGGACAGGGTGGGGTGGGTGGCTACACCTTC. The rearrangement uses TRBV2 and TRBJ1-2, with 8 nucleotides matching TRBD1. CDR3 length equals 14 residues. From germline, CDR1 is SNHLY and CDR2 FYNNEI. After removal of 8 bases from V and 7 bases from J, the junction contained 12 bases not matched to a gene.

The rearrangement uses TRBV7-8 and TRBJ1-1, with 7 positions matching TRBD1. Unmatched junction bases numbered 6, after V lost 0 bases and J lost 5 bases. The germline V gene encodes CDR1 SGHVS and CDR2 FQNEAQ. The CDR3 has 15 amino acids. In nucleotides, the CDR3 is TGTGCCAGCAGCTTAGCCAGGACAGGACCGACTGAAGCTTTCTTT. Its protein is CASSLARTGPTEAFF.